One sample yielded the 5 T cell receptor beta chains listed below, sequenced in a study of shared clonotypes between healthy human individuals. Method: immunoSEQ multiplex PCR; TCRdb's copy keeps in-frame clones and lacks some. The sample lists more than 2 million clones; just under 95% were seen once. Naive CD8 cells, CD45RO-negative and positively selected for CCR7, excluded terminally differentiated effector memory CD45RA+ cells. Sequences were obtained from naive CD8+ T cells from PBMCs. The receptors originated from a man aged 18-30 years in good health. Some clones in this sample may be carry-over from other donors' samples.

The V and J genes are TRBV28 and TRBJ2-7; 10 bases match TRBD2. The CDR3 length is 17 residues. After removal of 3 bases from V and 3 bases from J, the junction contained 11 bases not matched to a gene. From germline, CDR1 is MDHEN and CDR2 SYDVKM. CDR3 nucleotide sequence: TGTGCCAGCAGTTTGTCACCCATACTAGCGGGGTTCTACGAGCAGTACTTC. This gives the protein CASSLSPILAGFYEQYF.

This clone has only one observation. V gene TRBV2 combines with J gene TRBJ2-6, with unresolved D. Germline V gene sequence: CDR1 SNHLY, CDR2 FYNNEI. Trimming pared 1 base from V and 3 bases from J, leaving 4 bases between. The CDR3 sequence is 14 residues long. The CDR3 DNA is TGTGCCAGCAGTGAAGGATATGGGGCCAACGTCCTGACTTTC. It specifies CASSEGYGANVLTF.

This sequence joins TRBV5-6 and TRBJ2-7; D not certain. The CDR3 extends over 14 amino acids. CDR1 and CDR2 from the germline V gene are SGHDT and YYEEEE. Trimming removed 0 bases from V and 0 bases from J, with 7 bases in between. CDR3 sequence: CASSLDPSSYEQYF. DNA of the CDR3: TGTGCCAGCAGCTTGGACCCCAGCTCCTACGAGCAGTACTTC.

V is TRBV27 and J is TRBJ2-1; 10 positions agree with TRBD2. Germline assignment: CDR1 MNHEY and CDR2 SMNVEV (reference sequence). The V and J ends lost 6 bases and 6 bases, in that order; junction bases with no gene match: 5. There are 14 residues in the CDR3. CDR3: CASSPGLALNEQFF. Here the CDR3 DNA reads TGTGCCAGCAGCCCGGGACTAGCGCTCAATGAGCAGTTCTTC.

The sample holds one count of this clone. The CDR3 bases are TGTGCCAGCAGCTTTGCGGGCGGGGGCACAGATACGCAGTATTTT. Encoded protein: CASSFAGGGTDTQYF. This chain uses TRBV7-8 with TRBJ2-3; the D gene is possibly TRBD2 (6 bases). Germline CDR1 SGHVS, CDR2 FQNEAQ. With 3 bases removed from V and 1 base from J, the gap between germline ends came to 11 bases. The length of the CDR3 is 15 residues.